Below, 31 T cell receptor beta chains from the same sample are listed, as sequenced in a study of identical twins. TCRdb re-called the 5' RACE reads through MiXCR, storing one row per CDR3 protein. Of hundreds of thousands of distinct CDR3 sequences detected, 5.5% to 7.5% appear once; the ten largest clones hold 1.5% to 2%. The sample consisted of naive T cells sorted from blood. These receptors originate from a man between 18 and 29 years old in good health.

This clonotype was observed a handful of times. V usage is TRBV15 and J usage is TRBJ2-7; D may be TRBD1 (6 bases). The CDR3 covers 14 residues. The V gene lost 3 bases and the J gene lost 6 bases, with 15 bases spanning the gap. CDR1 is LNHNV and CDR2 is YYDKDF in the germline V gene (reference sequence). The DNA for the CDR3 is TGTGCCACCAGCAGGGAAAAATCAGGGGTCGAGCAGTACTTC. This codes for CATSREKSGVEQYF. Complete variable domain (other parts from reference TRBV15 and TRBJ2-7): DAMVIQNPRYQVTQFGKPVTLSCSQTLNHNVMYWYQQKSSQAPKLLFHYYDKDFNNEADTPDNFQSRRPNTSFCFLDIRSPGLGDTAMYLCATSREKSGVEQYFGPGTRLTVT.

The gene calls are TRBV15 and TRBJ2-3, with 11 bases fitting TRBD2. Germline CDR1 and CDR2: LNHNV and YYDKDF (reference sequence). The junction had 9 bases not matched to a gene; V was cut back by 1 base and J by 6 bases. This CDR3 is built from 17 residues. This CDR3 is CATSRGPGLADADTQYF. The CDR3 DNA reads TGTGCCACCAGCAGAGGGCCGGGACTAGCGGATGCGGATACGCAGTATTTT.

Many counts were recorded for this clonotype. CDR3 in amino acids: CASSQAGGYGYTF. The CDR3 DNA follows: TGCGCCAGCAGCCAAGCAGGAGGCTATGGCTACACCTTC. This chain joins TRBV4-1 and TRBJ1-2; D remains unclear. This CDR3 spans 13 amino acids. The V gene's germline CDR1 is MGHRA and CDR2 YSYEKL. Trimming removed 1 base at V and 4 bases at J, with 7 bases between.

This clonotype was observed many times. J is TRBJ1-1 and V is TRBV11-3; D may be TRBD1 (6 bases). CDR3 length: 13 amino acids. V was pared by 6 bases and J by 8 bases, with 16 bases between. CDR1 SGHNT and CDR2 YENEEA come from the germline V gene. The CDR3 region is CASRANQGREAFF. CDR3 sequence (DNA): TGTGCCAGCAGAGCGAATCAGGGGAGGGAAGCTTTCTTT.

This clonotype was observed at least ten times. The chain uses TRBV3-1 and TRBJ2-1; D possibly matches TRBD1 or TRBD2 (5 bases each). The CDR3 length is 13 residues. V was pared by 10 bases and J by 8 bases, with 18 bases between. Germline CDR1 and CDR2: LGHDT and YNNKEL (reference sequence). CDR3 sequence reads: CATRGGFSDEQFF. The CDR3 DNA reads TGTGCCACTCGGGGCGGGTTTTCGGATGAGCAGTTCTTC.

This clonotype was counted at least ten times. V and J are TRBV12-3 or TRBV12-4 and TRBJ2-1; 8 nucleotides line up with TRBD2. J was trimmed by 12 bases and V by 5 bases; bases with no gene match: 12. The CDR3 runs 14 residues. CDR3 amino acids: CASSEGLGLTGQFF. CDR3 DNA sequence: TGTGCCAGCAGTGAGGGACTAGGTTTGACGGGGCAGTTCTTC.

This clonotype was seen a handful of times. CDR3 sequence: CSAEELAGDGYTQYF. The CDR3 DNA is TGCAGTGCGGAGGAACTAGCGGGAGATGGTTATACGCAGTATTTT. This rearrangement joins TRBV20-1 to TRBJ2-3, with 11 nucleotides matching TRBD2. Germline CDR1 reads DFQATT; CDR2 reads SNEGSKA (reference sequence). The CDR3 has 15 residues. V dropped 6 bases and J dropped 7; count of bases not matched to a gene: 12.

This clonotype showed up just a few times. The chain recombines TRBV11-2 with TRBJ2-7; TRBD2 agrees at 12 bases. Unmatched junction bases numbered 2, after V lost 5 bases and J lost 3 bases. The CDR3 length is 14 residues. Germline CDR1 SGHAT, CDR2 FQNNGV. CDR3 loop: CASSTTSGSYEQYV. The CDR3 nucleotides are TGTGCCAGCAGCACGACTAGCGGGAGCTACGAGCAGTACGTC.

In its sample, this clonotype was seen many times. The chain links TRBV20-1 to TRBJ2-1; TRBD2 matches at 12 bases. From germline, CDR1 is DFQATT and CDR2 SNEGSKA (reference sequence). The V and J ends lost 0 bases and 6 bases, in that order; junction bases with no gene match: 9. The length of the CDR3 is 17 residues. The CDR3 loop reads CSARDPTSGRTGNEQFF. The CDR3 region has the DNA TGCAGTGCTAGAGATCCTACTAGCGGGAGGACGGGCAATGAGCAGTTCTTC.

Ten or more counts support this clonotype. The rearrangement uses TRBV5-1 and TRBJ2-4; D may be TRBD1 or TRBD2 (5 bases each). Deletions cut 6 bases from V and 5 bases from J, with 15 bases between. The CDR3 has 14 amino acids. CDR1 and CDR2 from the germline V gene are SGHRS and YFSETQ. The CDR3 bases are TGCGCCAGCAACAAGGCCGGGGCCGAAAACATTCAGTACTTC. Translating gives CASNKAGAENIQYF.

In its sample, this clonotype was seen many times. The V gene is TRBV5-5, the J gene TRBJ2-5; 7 bases align to TRBD1. Germline V gene lookup returns CDR1 SGHKS and CDR2 YYEKEE (reference sequence). The CDR3 totals 14 residues. With 4 bases clipped from V and 7 bases from J, the junction kept 10 bases outside the gene matches. CDR3 sequence reads: CASSQDRVKRTQYF. The DNA of the CDR3 is TGTGCCAGCAGCCAAGACAGGGTAAAGAGGACCCAGTACTTC.

Many counts were recorded for this clonotype. V usage is TRBV12-3 or TRBV12-4 and J usage is TRBJ1-1; D remains unclear. CDR3 length: 12 residues. V lost 6 bases and J 4 bases, leaving 9 bases between the germline ends. The chain's CDR3 is CASRTSGTEAFF. CDR3 nucleotide sequence: TGTGCCAGCAGGACTAGTGGCACTGAAGCTTTCTTT.

This clonotype was seen repeatedly, ten times or more. The chain recombines TRBV4-2 with TRBJ2-3; 9 nucleotides agree with TRBD2. V dropped 0 bases and J dropped 0; count of bases not matched to a gene: 7. Germline V gene data show CDR1 as LGHNA and CDR2 as YNFKEQ. The CDR3 is 18 amino acids. This CDR3 reads CASSQETSGRLSTDTQYF. In nucleotides, the CDR3 is TGTGCCAGCAGCCAAGAAACTAGCGGGCGACTAAGCACAGATACGCAGTATTTT.

This clonotype was seen ten or more times. The chain links TRBV20-1 to TRBJ2-1; TRBD1 agrees at 9 bases. The V gene end was trimmed by 5 bases and the J gene end by 6 bases; junction bases not matched to a gene: 5. The CDR3 is 13 amino acids. The germline V gene encodes CDR1 DFQATT and CDR2 SNEGSKA (reference sequence). The CDR3 sequence is CSAWDRVGNEQFF. CDR3 sequence (DNA): TGCAGTGCTTGGGACAGGGTTGGCAATGAGCAGTTCTTC.

This clonotype showed up many times. The rearrangement joins TRBV6-1 to TRBJ2-3; unclear D gene. The CDR3 runs 14 residues. The germline V and J ends were trimmed by 5 bases and 6 bases, with 15 bases remaining between them. Germline V gene sequence: CDR1 MNHNS, CDR2 SASEGT. The CDR3: CASSKKVGGDTQYF. CDR3 nucleotides: TGTGCCAGCAGTAAGAAAGTCGGCGGCGATACGCAGTATTTT.

The CDR3: CAWRDPPLNTGELFF. In DNA, the CDR3 is TGTGCCTGGAGGGACCCCCCTTTAAACACCGGGGAGCTGTTTTTT. The gene calls are TRBV30 and TRBJ2-2; D unresolved. CDR1 and CDR2 (germline): GTSNPN, SVGIG (reference sequence). CDR3 size: 15 residues. Trimming took 3 bases from V and 2 from J, leaving 13 bases between them.

This clonotype appeared many times. The V call is TRBV6-2 or TRBV6-3, the J call TRBJ2-7; D remains unclear. The CDR3 has 15 amino acids. V lost 2 bases, J lost 0 bases, and 11 bases lay in between. Germline V gene sequence: CDR1 MNHEY, CDR2 SVGEGT. In nucleotides, the CDR3 is TGTGCCAGCAGTTACCCGGACGGAAGCTCCTACGAGCAGTACTTC. This encodes CASSYPDGSSYEQYF.

This clonotype was detected only a few times. This rearrangement joins TRBV20-1 to TRBJ2-1; 9 nucleotides align to TRBD2. The germline V gene has CDR1 DFQATT and CDR2 SNEGSKA (reference sequence). V trimming: 2 bases; J trimming: 2 bases; junction bases outside the gene matches: 10. CDR3 length equals 17 residues. This chain's CDR3 is CSARKSSGTPTYNEQFF. The DNA for the CDR3 is TGCAGTGCTAGAAAATCTAGCGGGACCCCAACCTACAATGAGCAGTTCTTC.

This clonotype was seen only a few times. The chain recombines TRBV7-2 with TRBJ2-3, with a weak D call TRBD1 (6 bases). The CDR3 runs to 15 residues. The V end was cut by 5 bases, the J end by 4 bases, with 16 bases between. Germline-derived CDR1 and CDR2 are SGHTA and FQGNSA. CDR3 residues: CASSATGMGPDTQYF. The CDR3 nucleotides read TGTGCCAGCAGCGCCACAGGGATGGGGCCAGATACGCAGTATTTT.

This clonotype showed up just a few times. J is TRBJ2-4 and V is TRBV5-1; D possibly corresponds to TRBD2 (7 bases). This CDR3 is 17 amino acids long. Per the germline V gene, CDR1 is SGHRS and CDR2 is YFSETQ. The V end was cut by 1 base, the J end by 1 base, with 15 bases between. CDR3 loop: CASSLTGGHMAKNIQYF. The CDR3 region has the DNA TGCGCCAGCAGCTTGACCGGGGGGCACATGGCCAAAAACATTCAGTACTTC. The full variable domain, with the rest looked up from reference TRBV5-1 and TRBJ2-4, is KAGVTQTPRYLIKTRGQQVTLSCSPISGHRSVSWYQQTPGQGLQFLFEYFSETQRNKGNFPGRFSGRQFSNSRSEMNVSTLELGDSALYLCASSLTGGHMAKNIQYFGAGTRLSVL.

This clonotype was counted many times. The V call is TRBV7-2, the J call TRBJ2-1; D is unclear. V lost 1 base and J lost 4, with 11 bases in between. The CDR3 sequence is 15 residues long. CDR1 and CDR2 from the germline V gene are SGHTA and FQGNSA. CDR3 sequence: CASSLEASYYNEQFF. DNA for the CDR3: TGTGCCAGCAGCTTAGAGGCATCCTATTACAATGAGCAGTTCTTC.

In its sample, this clonotype was seen many times. The chain is built from TRBV25-1 and TRBJ2-5; no firm D call. The CDR3 consists of 14 residues. V lost 5 bases to trimming and J lost 7 bases, with 17 bases between them. Germline CDR1 MGHDK, CDR2 SYGVNS. As DNA, the CDR3 is TGTGCCAGCAGTTCAACCCTTAAAACGGGGACCCAGTACTTC. Translation gives CASSSTLKTGTQYF.

There are many counts of this clonotype. The chain carries TRBV20-1 and TRBJ2-7; D might be TRBD1 (6 bases). The length of the CDR3 is 13 residues. Trimming shortened V by 1 base and J by 6 bases, and 13 bases separated the two germline ends. Germline values: CDR1 DFQATT, CDR2 SNEGSKA (reference sequence). The CDR3 region is CSARAQQGREQYF. For the CDR3, the DNA is TGCAGTGCTAGAGCGCAACAGGGTCGCGAGCAGTACTTC.

This clonotype was counted ten times or more. The chain couples TRBV11-2 to TRBJ1-2; D may be TRBD1 (6 bases). This CDR3 is 12 amino acids long. V lost 5 bases, J lost 6 bases, and 10 bases lay in between. The germline V gene has CDR1 SGHAT and CDR2 FQNNGV. The CDR3 DNA follows: TGTGCCAGCAGCGAAAACAGGGATGGCTACACCTTC. Residues: CASSENRDGYTF.

This clonotype showed up just a few times. The chain uses TRBV20-1 and TRBJ2-1; TRBD1 or TRBD2 may be the D gene (5 bases each). Germline V CDR1 and CDR2: DFQATT, SNEGSKA (reference sequence). The V gene lost 6 bases and the J gene lost 9 bases, with 18 bases spanning the gap. This CDR3 comprises 13 residues. The CDR3 loop reads CSASRLVGTEQFF. The CDR3 DNA is TGCAGTGCCTCTAGGCTGGTCGGGACTGAGCAGTTCTTC.

This clonotype was recorded at least ten times. This rearrangement joins TRBV5-1 to TRBJ1-1, with D tentatively TRBD1 (6 bases). This CDR3 contains 14 residues. Germline CDR1 is SGHRS and CDR2 is YFSETQ. Trimming removed 3 bases at V and 3 bases at J, with 12 bases between. CDR3 in DNA: TGCGCCAGCAGCTCGACAGGATCCCACACTGAAGCTTTCTTT. It is translated as CASSSTGSHTEAFF.

The sample holds a few counts of this clonotype. V and J are TRBV20-1 and TRBJ2-1; 9 bases are a match to TRBD2. J lost 4 bases, V lost 4 bases, and 8 bases had no gene match. Germline loops: CDR1 DFQATT, CDR2 SNEGSKA (reference sequence). The length of the CDR3 is 15 residues. Written as DNA, the CDR3 is TGCAGTGCTAATTGGAATAGCGGGAGATACAATGAGCAGTTCTTC. Translated: CSANWNSGRYNEQFF.

This clonotype occurred a few times. The chain is built from TRBV7-9 and TRBJ2-5; the match to TRBD1 covers 9 bases. V lost 1 base, J lost 2 bases, and 5 bases stayed unmatched. The CDR3 has 16 residues. Per the germline V gene, CDR1 is SEHNR and CDR2 is FQNEAQ (reference sequence). DNA of the CDR3: TGTGCCAGCAGCTTAGACGGACAGGGGCTTCAAGAGACCCAGTACTTC. Its translation: CASSLDGQGLQETQYF.

This rearrangement joins TRBV29-1 to TRBJ2-1, with D unresolved. V was cut by 6 bases and J by 4 bases, with 13 bases left in between. The CDR3 extends over 13 amino acids. Germline-derived CDR1 and CDR2 are SQVTM and ANQGSEA. CDR3 in amino acids: CSVWTVDYNEQFF. In DNA, the CDR3 is TGCAGCGTGTGGACGGTTGATTACAATGAGCAGTTCTTC.

This clonotype has a count of ten or more. This chain connects TRBV5-1 to TRBJ2-1, with TRBD2 identical over 13 bases. The CDR3 has 14 amino acids. V lost 1 base, J lost 14 bases, and 6 bases stayed unmatched. The germline CDR1 and CDR2 sequences are SGHRS and YFSETQ. This CDR3 is CASSLTSGRAWEFF. The CDR3 DNA sequence: TGCGCCAGCAGCTTGACTAGCGGGAGGGCCTGGGAGTTCTTC.

At least ten counts were recorded for this clonotype. The rearrangement links TRBV9 to TRBJ2-3, with 7 bases identical to TRBD2. The CDR3 runs to 14 residues. CDR1 SGDLS and CDR2 YYNGEE come from the germline V gene. V dropped 3 bases and J dropped 5; count of bases not matched to a gene: 6. DNA for the CDR3: TGTGCCAGCAGCGAAAGCGGGGTCGGAGATACGCAGTATTTT. This sequence encodes CASSESGVGDTQYF.